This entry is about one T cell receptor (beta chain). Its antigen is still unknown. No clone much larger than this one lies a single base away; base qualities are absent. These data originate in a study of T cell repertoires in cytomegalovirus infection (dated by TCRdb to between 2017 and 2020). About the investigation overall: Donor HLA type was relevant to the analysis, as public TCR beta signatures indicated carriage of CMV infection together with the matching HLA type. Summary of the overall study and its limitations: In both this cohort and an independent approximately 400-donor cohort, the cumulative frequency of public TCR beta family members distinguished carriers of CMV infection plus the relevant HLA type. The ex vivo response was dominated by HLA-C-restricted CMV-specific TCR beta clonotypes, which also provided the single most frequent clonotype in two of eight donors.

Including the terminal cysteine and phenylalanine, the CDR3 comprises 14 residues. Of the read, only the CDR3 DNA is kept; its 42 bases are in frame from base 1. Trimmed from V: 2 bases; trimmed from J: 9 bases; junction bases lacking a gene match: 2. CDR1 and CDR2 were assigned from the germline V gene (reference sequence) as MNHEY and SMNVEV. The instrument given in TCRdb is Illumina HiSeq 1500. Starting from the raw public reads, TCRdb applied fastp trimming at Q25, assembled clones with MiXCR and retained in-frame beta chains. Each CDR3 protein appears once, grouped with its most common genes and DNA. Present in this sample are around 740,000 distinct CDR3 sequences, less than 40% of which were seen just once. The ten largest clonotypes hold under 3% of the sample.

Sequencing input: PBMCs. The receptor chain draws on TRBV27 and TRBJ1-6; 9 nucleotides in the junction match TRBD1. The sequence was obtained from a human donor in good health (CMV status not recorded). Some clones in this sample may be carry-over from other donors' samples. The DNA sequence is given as TGTGCCAGCAGTTTAGGGACAGGGAGTTCACCCCTCCACTTT. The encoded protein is CASSLGTGSSPLHF.